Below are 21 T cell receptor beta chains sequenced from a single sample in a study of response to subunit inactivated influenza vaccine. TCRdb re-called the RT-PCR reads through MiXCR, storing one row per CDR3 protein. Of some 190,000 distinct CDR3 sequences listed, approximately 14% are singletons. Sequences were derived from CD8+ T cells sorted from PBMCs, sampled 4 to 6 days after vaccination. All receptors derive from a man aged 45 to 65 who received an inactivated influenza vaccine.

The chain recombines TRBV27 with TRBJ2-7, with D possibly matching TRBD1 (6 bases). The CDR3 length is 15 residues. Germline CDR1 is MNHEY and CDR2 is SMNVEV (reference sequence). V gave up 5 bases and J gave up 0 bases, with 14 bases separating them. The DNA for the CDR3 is TGTGCCAGCAGTCACACAGGGAGTAGCTCCTACGAGCAGTACTTC. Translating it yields CASSHTGSSSYEQYF.

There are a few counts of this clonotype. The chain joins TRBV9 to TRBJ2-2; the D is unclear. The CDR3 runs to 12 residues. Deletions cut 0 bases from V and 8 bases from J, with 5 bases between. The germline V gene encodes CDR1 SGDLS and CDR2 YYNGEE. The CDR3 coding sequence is TGTGCCAGCAGCGTAGTCCCGGGGGAGCTGTTTTTT. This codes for CASSVVPGELFF.

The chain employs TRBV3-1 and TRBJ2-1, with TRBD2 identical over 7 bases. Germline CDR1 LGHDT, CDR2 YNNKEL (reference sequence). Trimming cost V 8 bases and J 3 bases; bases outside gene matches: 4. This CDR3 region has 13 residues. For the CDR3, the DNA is TGTGCCAGCGGGAGGGCCGTCTACAATGAGCAGTTCTTC. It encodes CASGRAVYNEQFF.

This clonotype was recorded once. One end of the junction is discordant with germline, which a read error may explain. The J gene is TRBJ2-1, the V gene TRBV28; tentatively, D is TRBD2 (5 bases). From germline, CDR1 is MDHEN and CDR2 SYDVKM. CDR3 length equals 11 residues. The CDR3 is CASRLGNEHFF. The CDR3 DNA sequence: TGTGCCAGCAGACTAGGAAATGAGCATTTCTTC.

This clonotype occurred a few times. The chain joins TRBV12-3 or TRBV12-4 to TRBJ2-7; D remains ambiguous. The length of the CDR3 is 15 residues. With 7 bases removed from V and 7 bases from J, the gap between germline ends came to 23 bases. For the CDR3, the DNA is TGTGCCAGCACCTACGCGGCAGGTGGGCCCGATGAGCAGTACTTC. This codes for CASTYAAGGPDEQYF.

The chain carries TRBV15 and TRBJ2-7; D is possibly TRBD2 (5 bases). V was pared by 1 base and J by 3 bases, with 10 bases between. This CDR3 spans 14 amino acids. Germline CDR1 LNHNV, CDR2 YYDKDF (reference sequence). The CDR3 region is CATSRGRGLYEQYF. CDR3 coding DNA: TGTGCCACCAGCAGAGGACGGGGTCTCTACGAGCAGTACTTC. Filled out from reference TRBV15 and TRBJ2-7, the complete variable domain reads DAMVIQNPRYQVTQFGKPVTLSCSQTLNHNVMYWYQQKSSQAPKLLFHYYDKDFNNEADTPDNFQSRRPNTSFCFLDIRSPGLGDTAMYLCATSRGRGLYEQYFGPGTRLTVT.

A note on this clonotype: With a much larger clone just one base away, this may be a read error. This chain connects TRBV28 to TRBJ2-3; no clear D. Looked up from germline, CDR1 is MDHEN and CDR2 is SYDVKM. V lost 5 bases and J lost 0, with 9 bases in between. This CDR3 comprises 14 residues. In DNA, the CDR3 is TGTGCCAGCAGTCCCGACGGGAGCACAGATACGCAGTATTTT. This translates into CASSPDGSTDTQYF.

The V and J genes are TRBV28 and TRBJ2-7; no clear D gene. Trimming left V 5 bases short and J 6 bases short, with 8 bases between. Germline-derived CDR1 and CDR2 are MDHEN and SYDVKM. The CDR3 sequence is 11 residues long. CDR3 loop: CASSAMAEQYF. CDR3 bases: TGTGCCAGCAGTGCCATGGCCGAGCAGTACTTC.

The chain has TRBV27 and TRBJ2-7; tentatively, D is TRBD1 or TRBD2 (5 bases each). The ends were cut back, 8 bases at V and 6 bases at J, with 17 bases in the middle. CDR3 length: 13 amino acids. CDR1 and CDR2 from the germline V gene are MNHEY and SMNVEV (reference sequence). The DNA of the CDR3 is TGTGCCAGCGTGGTTGAAGGGACGGGCGAGCAGTACTTC. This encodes CASVVEGTGEQYF.

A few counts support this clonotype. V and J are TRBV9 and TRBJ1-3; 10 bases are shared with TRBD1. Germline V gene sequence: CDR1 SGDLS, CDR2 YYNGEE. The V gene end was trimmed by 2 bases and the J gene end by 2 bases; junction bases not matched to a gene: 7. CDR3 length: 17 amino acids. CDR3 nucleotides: TGTGCCAGCAGCGTTCGGACAGGGGGTTCACCTGGAAACACCATATATTTT. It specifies CASSVRTGGSPGNTIYF.

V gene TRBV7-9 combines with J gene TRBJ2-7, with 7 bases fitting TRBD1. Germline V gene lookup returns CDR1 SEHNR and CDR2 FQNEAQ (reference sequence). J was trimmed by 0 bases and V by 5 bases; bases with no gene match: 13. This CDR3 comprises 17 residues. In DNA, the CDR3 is TGTGCCAGCAGCCCACCTGAGCCTGGGACAGTCTCCTACGAGCAGTACTTC. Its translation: CASSPPEPGTVSYEQYF.

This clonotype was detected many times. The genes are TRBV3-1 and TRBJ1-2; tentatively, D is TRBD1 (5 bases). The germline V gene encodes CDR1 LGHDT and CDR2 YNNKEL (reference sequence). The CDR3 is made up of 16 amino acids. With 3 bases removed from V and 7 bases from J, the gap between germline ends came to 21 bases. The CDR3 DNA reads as TGTGCCAGCAGCCAGCAGTTGTGGGGCGTCCGGGCTGGCTACACCTTC. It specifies CASSQQLWGVRAGYTF.

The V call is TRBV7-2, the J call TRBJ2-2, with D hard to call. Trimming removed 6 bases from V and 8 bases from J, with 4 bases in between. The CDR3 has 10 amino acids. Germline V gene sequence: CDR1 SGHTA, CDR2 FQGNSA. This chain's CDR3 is CASSGGELFF. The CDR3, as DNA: TGTGCCAGCAGTGGGGGGGAGCTGTTTTTT.

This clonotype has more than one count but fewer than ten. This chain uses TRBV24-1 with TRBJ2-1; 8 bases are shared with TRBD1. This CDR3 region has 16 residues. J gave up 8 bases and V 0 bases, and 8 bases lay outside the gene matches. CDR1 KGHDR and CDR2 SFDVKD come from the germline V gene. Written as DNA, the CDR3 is TGTGCCACCAGTGATTTGGTGACAGGGGAAGTCTATGAGCAGTTCTTC. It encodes CATSDLVTGEVYEQFF.

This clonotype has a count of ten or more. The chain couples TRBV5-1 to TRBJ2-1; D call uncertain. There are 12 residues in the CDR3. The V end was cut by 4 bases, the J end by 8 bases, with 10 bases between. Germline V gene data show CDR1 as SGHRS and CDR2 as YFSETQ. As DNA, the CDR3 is TGCGCCAGCAGCCCTGGCCGGGATGAGCAGTTCTTC. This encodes CASSPGRDEQFF.

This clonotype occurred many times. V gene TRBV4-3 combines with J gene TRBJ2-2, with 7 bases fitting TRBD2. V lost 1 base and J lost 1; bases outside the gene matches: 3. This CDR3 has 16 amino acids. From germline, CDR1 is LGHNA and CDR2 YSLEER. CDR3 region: CASSQVSGMNTGELFF. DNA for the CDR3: TGCGCCAGCAGCCAAGTAAGCGGGATGAACACCGGGGAGCTGTTTTTT.

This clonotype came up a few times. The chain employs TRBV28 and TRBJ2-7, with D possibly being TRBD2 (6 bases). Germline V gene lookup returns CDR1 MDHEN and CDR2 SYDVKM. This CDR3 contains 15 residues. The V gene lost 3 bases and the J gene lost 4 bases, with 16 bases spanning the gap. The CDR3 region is CASSFTGTPEYEQYF. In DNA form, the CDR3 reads TGTGCCAGCAGTTTCACCGGGACTCCAGAGTACGAGCAGTACTTC.

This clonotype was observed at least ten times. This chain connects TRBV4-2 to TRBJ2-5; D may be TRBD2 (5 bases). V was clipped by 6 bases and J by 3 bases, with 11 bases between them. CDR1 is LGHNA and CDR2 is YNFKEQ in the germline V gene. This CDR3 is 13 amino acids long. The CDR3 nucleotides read TGTGCCAGCAGGGGAACCGGGGAAGAGACCCAGTACTTC. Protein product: CASRGTGEETQYF.

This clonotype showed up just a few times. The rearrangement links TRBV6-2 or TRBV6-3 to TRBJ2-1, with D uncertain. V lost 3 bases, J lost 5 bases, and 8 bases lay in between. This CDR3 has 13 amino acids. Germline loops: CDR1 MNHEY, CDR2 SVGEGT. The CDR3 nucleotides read TGTGCCAGCAGTTATCACTATAACAATGAGCAGTTCTTC. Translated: CASSYHYNNEQFF.

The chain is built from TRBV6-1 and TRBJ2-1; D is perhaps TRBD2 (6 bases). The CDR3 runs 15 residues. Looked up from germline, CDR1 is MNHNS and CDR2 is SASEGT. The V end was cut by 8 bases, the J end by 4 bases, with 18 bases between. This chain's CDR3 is CASSEGTRYYNEQFF. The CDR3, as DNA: TGTGCCAGCTCGGAGGGTACAAGATATTACAATGAGCAGTTCTTC.

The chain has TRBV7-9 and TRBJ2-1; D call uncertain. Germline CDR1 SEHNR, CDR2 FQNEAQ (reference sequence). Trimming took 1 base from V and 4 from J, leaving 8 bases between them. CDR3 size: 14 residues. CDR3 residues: CASSLGLRYNEQFF. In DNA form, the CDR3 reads TGTGCCAGCAGCTTAGGCCTCCGGTACAATGAGCAGTTCTTC.